Presented here are 28 T cell receptor beta chains from one specimen sequenced in a study of spatial heterogeneity in lung cancer. TCRdb processed the 5' RACE reads anew with MiXCR; each CDR3 protein has one entry. The table lists about 70,000 distinct CDR3 sequences, about 9.5% of them singletons. Time point here: blood at routine non-recurrence follow-up after resection. The source material was PBMCs, sampled at follow-up. These receptors were obtained from a female donor with early-stage non-small cell lung cancer.

This clonotype was seen ten or more times. This chain uses TRBV12-5 with TRBJ2-1; 11 bases are shared with TRBD2. The CDR3 is 15 amino acids. Germline trimming cut 6 bases from V and 4 bases from J; bases unmatched to any gene: 5. Germline V lookup: CDR1 LGHNT, CDR2 FRNRAP. CDR3 in DNA: TGTGCTAGTGGGACCGGGACTAGCGGATACAATGAGCAGTTCTTC. Translated: CASGTGTSGYNEQFF.

This rearrangement joins TRBV5-8 to TRBJ2-3, with D perhaps matching TRBD2 (6 bases). In germline, CDR1 is SGHTS, CDR2 YDEGEE. The CDR3 consists of 15 residues. Trimming cost V 4 bases and J 2 bases, with 14 bases left between them. CDR3 protein: CASSTLATNTDTQYF. DNA of the CDR3: TGTGCCAGCAGCACTCTAGCGACTAACACAGATACGCAGTATTTT. Using reference TRBV5-8 and TRBJ2-3 for the parts outside the CDR3, the full variable domain is EAGVTQSPTHLIKTRGQQATLRCSPISGHTSVYWYQQALGLGLQFLLWYDEGEERNRGNFPPRFSGRQFPNYSSELNVNALELEDSALYLCASSTLATNTDTQYFGPGTRLTVL.

This clonotype was found many times. The V and J genes are TRBV9 and TRBJ1-1, with TRBD1 matching 8 bases. The trim removed 0 bases at V and 3 bases at J, leaving 7 bases unmatched. The CDR3 length is 16 residues. Looked up from germline, CDR1 is SGDLS and CDR2 is YYNGEE. CDR3 bases: TGTGCCAGCAGCGTAGCTCTCACAGGGGGAGACACTGAAGCTTTCTTT. Translation: CASSVALTGGDTEAFF.

This clonotype came up many times. The chain is built from TRBV7-2 and TRBJ2-1; D is unclear. Germline CDR1 SGHTA, CDR2 FQGNSA. V gave up 7 bases and J gave up 1 base, with 14 bases separating them. The CDR3 loop spans 15 amino acids. DNA of the CDR3: TGTGCCAGCAAACTTACCTGGGCATCCTACAATGAGCAGTTCTTC. The encoded protein is CASKLTWASYNEQFF. Together with reference TRBV7-2 and TRBJ2-1, the CDR3 gives the full variable domain: GAGVSQSPSNKVTEKGKDVELRCDPISGHTALYWYRQSLGQGLEFLIYFQGNSAPDKSGLPSDRFSAERTGGSVSTLTIQRTQQEDSAVYLCASKLTWASYNEQFFGPGTRLTVL.

The table lists this clonotype with many counts. The chain is built from TRBV7-8 and TRBJ2-7; 10 nucleotides agree with TRBD1. V was clipped by 3 bases and J by 6 bases; unmatched bases: 5. The CDR3 totals 14 residues. Germline V gene lookup returns CDR1 SGHVS and CDR2 FQNEAQ. Here the CDR3 DNA reads TGTGCCAGCAGCTTCGACAGGGGGCGAGGCGAGCAGTACTTC. It yields the protein CASSFDRGRGEQYF.

Details on this clonotype: With a much larger clone just one base away, this may be a read error. The chain couples TRBV11-2 to TRBJ2-5; possibly TRBD1 or TRBD2 for D (7 bases each). Germline CDR1 is SGHAT and CDR2 is FQNNGV. Trimming took 10 bases from V and 2 from J, leaving 14 bases between them. This CDR3 has 13 residues. DNA for the CDR3: TGTGCCACCCCCAGGGGGGGGCAAGAGACCCAGTACTTC. This encodes CATPRGGQETQYF. The variable domain in full, with the rest retrieved from reference TRBV11-2 and TRBJ2-5, is EAGVAQSPRYKIIEKRQSVAFWCNPISGHATLYWYQQILGQGPKLLIQFQNNGVVDDSQLPKDRFSAERLKGVDSTLKIQPAKLEDSAVYLCATPRGGQETQYFGPGTRLLVL.

The chain combines TRBV11-3 with TRBJ2-1; tentative D call: TRBD2 (6 bases). V dropped 2 bases and J dropped 4 bases, with 12 bases sitting between them. The germline CDR1 and CDR2 sequences are SGHNT and YENEEA. The CDR3 has 15 residues. CDR3 sequence reads: CASSLRLDEYNEQFF. The DNA of the CDR3 is TGTGCCAGCAGCTTAAGACTAGATGAGTACAATGAGCAGTTCTTC.

For this clonotype: A read error may explain this, as a much larger clone is one base away. The V and J genes are TRBV7-2 and TRBJ2-1; D call uncertain. Germline V gene lookup returns CDR1 SGHTA and CDR2 FQGNSA. The CDR3 sequence is 15 residues long. V shed 2 bases and J shed 3 bases, with 11 bases lying between them. The CDR3 loop is CASSLLTPGYNEQFF. The CDR3 DNA reads TGTGCCAGCAGCTTACTAACCCCCGGCTACAATGAGCAGTTCTTC.

This clonotype has ten or more counts. V gene TRBV7-9 combines with J gene TRBJ1-2; maybe TRBD1 (6 bases). The CDR3 runs to 13 residues. Germline assignment: CDR1 SEHNR and CDR2 FQNEAQ (reference sequence). V lost 5 bases, J lost 7 bases, and 14 bases lay in between. As DNA, the CDR3 is TGTGCCAGCAGCACAGGGATCCCTGGTGGCTACACCTTC. This translates into CASSTGIPGGYTF.

This clonotype occurred many times. The J gene is TRBJ1-4, the V gene TRBV7-9; D ambiguous. The CDR3 spans 14 residues. Germline assignment: CDR1 SEHNR and CDR2 FQNEAQ (reference sequence). V shed 3 bases and J shed 12 bases, with 17 bases lying between them. The CDR3 coding sequence is TGTGCCAGCAGCTTCCGGGCAGAGGACGTGCAACTGTTTTTT. Encoded protein: CASSFRAEDVQLFF.

With respect to this clonotype: This may arise from a read error, as a much more abundant clone is one base away. The V call is TRBV5-1, the J call TRBJ2-2; the D gene is possibly TRBD2 (5 bases). The CDR3 loop spans 15 amino acids. CDR1 and CDR2 from the germline V gene are SGHRS and YFSETQ. CDR3 residues: CASSLDPGATGKLFF. The DNA of the CDR3 is TGCGCCAGCAGCTTGGATCCAGGCGCCACCGGGAAGCTGTTTTTT.

This sequence joins TRBV5-1 and TRBJ2-5; no clear D gene. The CDR3 spans 15 residues. V lost 0 bases, J lost 9 bases, and 18 bases lay in between. In germline, CDR1 is SGHRS, CDR2 YFSETQ. The CDR3 region is CASSLGTGATTAQYF. CDR3 in DNA: TGCGCCAGCAGCTTGGGGACCGGCGCGACGACGGCCCAGTACTTC.

Comments on this clonotype: A much larger clone lies one base from this, so it may be a read error. The rearrangement links TRBV10-3 to TRBJ2-3; the D is unclear. The V end was cut by 0 bases, the J end by 2 bases, with 9 bases between. Germline CDR1 is ENHRY and CDR2 is SYGVKD. The CDR3 consists of 15 residues. The DNA of the CDR3 is TGTGCCATCAGTGAGTCAGTGGGATTCACAGATACGCAGTATTTT. Its protein is CAISESVGFTDTQYF.

This clonotype was seen at least ten times. The CDR3 loop reads CASSLTLAGTYEQYF. For the CDR3, the DNA is TGCGCCAGCAGCTTGACGCTAGCGGGTACCTACGAGCAGTACTTC. The V call is TRBV5-1, the J call TRBJ2-7; 8 bases fit TRBD2. J was trimmed by 2 bases and V by 1 base; bases with no gene match: 5. The CDR3 runs 15 residues. Germline CDR1 and CDR2: SGHRS and YFSETQ.

Points on this clonotype: Possible read error: a much larger clone is one base away. This sequence joins TRBV5-1 and TRBJ2-4, with 8 bases aligning to TRBD2. This CDR3 spans 14 amino acids. The germline V gene has CDR1 SGHRS and CDR2 YFSETQ. The CDR3 coding sequence is TGCGCCAGCAGCTTAGCGGGAGATGGAAACTTTCAGTACTTC. As protein: CASSLAGDGNFQYF.

The gene calls are TRBV20-1 and TRBJ2-3, with a tentative D call TRBD1 (7 bases). Germline CDR1 DFQATT, CDR2 SNEGSKA (reference sequence). CDR3 length equals 14 residues. V was trimmed by 5 bases and J by 4 bases, leaving 16 bases between them. The CDR3 sequence: CSAAGQPKADTQYF. In DNA form, the CDR3 reads TGCAGTGCTGCGGGACAGCCGAAAGCAGATACGCAGTATTTT.

This clonotype showed up just a few times. The chain joins TRBV6-2 or TRBV6-3 to TRBJ2-1; TRBD2 aligns across 12 bases. The CDR3 runs 14 residues. The V segment lost 7 bases and the J segment 7 bases; nucleotides outside the gene matches: 5. In germline, CDR1 is MNHEY, CDR2 SVGEGT. As DNA, the CDR3 is TGTGCCAGCAAAATGACTAGCGGGAGTAATGAGCAGTTCTTC. Its translation is CASKMTSGSNEQFF.

This clonotype was detected ten times or more. CDR3 sequence: CASSHPGMAPRANVLTF. DNA of the CDR3: TGTGCCAGCAGCCACCCGGGGATGGCCCCGAGGGCCAACGTCCTGACTTTC. J is TRBJ2-6 and V is TRBV3-1; a possible D gene is TRBD2 (5 bases). Trimming cost V 3 bases and J 5 bases, with 17 bases left between them. This CDR3 comprises 17 residues. In germline, CDR1 is LGHDT, CDR2 YNNKEL (reference sequence).

This clonotype was counted ten times or more. V and J are TRBV20-1 and TRBJ2-1, with unresolved D. Between the trimmed V and J ends, which lost 8 bases and 0 bases, there was a span of 17 bases. Germline CDR1 reads DFQATT; CDR2 reads SNEGSKA (reference sequence). There are 15 residues in the CDR3. Written as DNA, the CDR3 is TGCAGTCCAATCCCTCGGAGTCGCTCCTACAATGAGCAGTTCTTC. Its translation is CSPIPRSRSYNEQFF.

This clonotype was picked up many times. The chain has TRBV11-2 and TRBJ2-6, with unresolved D. The V and J ends lost 1 base and 15 bases respectively, with 7 bases between them. This CDR3 has 11 amino acids. CDR1 SGHAT and CDR2 FQNNGV come from the germline V gene. CDR3 bases: TGTGCCAGCAGCTTAGGGGCCTCCCTGACTTTC. Translated: CASSLGASLTF.

This chain connects TRBV19 to TRBJ2-1; 7 bases map to TRBD2. Germline assignment: CDR1 LNHDA and CDR2 SQIVND (reference sequence). J lost 5 bases, V lost 10 bases, and 14 bases had no gene match. The CDR3 is 15 amino acids. The CDR3 region has the DNA TGTGCCACCGTGGGGATACTAGCGTCCAACAATGAGCAGTTCTTC. It encodes CATVGILASNNEQFF. Combining the CDR3 with reference TRBV19 and TRBJ2-1 gives the whole variable domain DGGITQSPKYLFRKEGQNVTLSCEQNLNHDAMYWYRQDPGQGLRLIYYSQIVNDFQKGDIAEGYSVSREKKESFPLTVTSAQKNPTAFYLCATVGILASNNEQFFGPGTRLTVL.

This clonotype was found many times. The rearrangement uses TRBV11-3 and TRBJ2-1, with no clear D. Trimming left V 5 bases short and J 10 bases short, with 18 bases between. Germline loops: CDR1 SGHNT, CDR2 YENEEA. CDR3 size: 14 residues. This CDR3 is CASSQSRTAHEQFF. The CDR3 region has the DNA TGTGCCAGCAGCCAATCCCGCACGGCACACGAGCAGTTCTTC. Combining the CDR3 with reference TRBV11-3 and TRBJ2-1 gives the whole variable domain EAGVVQSPRYKIIEKKQPVAFWCNPISGHNTLYWYLQNLGQGPELLIRYENEEAVDDSQLPKDRFSAERLKGVDSTLKIQPAELGDSAVYLCASSQSRTAHEQFFGPGTRLTVL.

The sample holds a few counts of this clonotype. The V call is TRBV6-5, the J call TRBJ2-2; D possibly corresponds to TRBD2 (6 bases). Germline values: CDR1 MNHEY, CDR2 SVGAGI. This CDR3 has 14 amino acids. V was shortened by 5 bases and J by 2 bases, with 9 bases between the two germline ends. Written as DNA, the CDR3 is TGTGCCAGCAGTCCGGGAGCTAACACCGGGGAGCTGTTTTTT. Translation gives CASSPGANTGELFF.

The chain carries TRBV12-3 or TRBV12-4 and TRBJ1-1; D possibly corresponds to TRBD1 (6 bases). The germline V and J ends were trimmed by 7 bases and 1 base, with 13 bases remaining between them. This CDR3 is 14 amino acids long. The CDR3 DNA is TGTGCCAGCACCCTGACAGGCTCGAACACTGAAGCTTTCTTT. It translates to CASTLTGSNTEAFF.

In this sample, this clonotype turned up many times. The CDR3 region has the DNA TGTGCCAGCAGCCAAGAGCCCGCTGAGGGGGGTAGCAATCAGCCCCAGCATTTT. It codes for CASSQEPAEGGSNQPQHF. The gene calls are TRBV4-2 and TRBJ1-5; perhaps TRBD1 as D (6 bases). This CDR3 has 18 residues. Germline-derived CDR1 and CDR2 are LGHNA and YNFKEQ. Trimming pared 0 bases from V and 0 bases from J, leaving 15 bases between.

This clonotype was detected ten times or more. The chain is built from TRBV3-1 and TRBJ2-7; 11 bases are a match to TRBD2. The V gene end was trimmed by 4 bases and the J gene end by 4 bases; junction bases not matched to a gene: 9. CDR3 length equals 16 residues. The germline V gene encodes CDR1 LGHDT and CDR2 YNNKEL (reference sequence). CDR3 in amino acids: CASSPGLAEGMYEQYF. The CDR3 DNA reads as TGTGCCAGCAGCCCGGGACTAGCGGAGGGAATGTACGAGCAGTACTTC.

Ten or more counts support this clonotype. The chain uses TRBV7-6 and TRBJ1-6, with D perhaps matching TRBD1 (6 bases). The CDR3 contains 13 residues. Germline V gives CDR1 SGHVS, CDR2 FNYEAQ. Trimming pared 0 bases from V and 11 bases from J, leaving 8 bases between. The CDR3 sequence: CASSLAWTAPLHF. CDR3 nucleotide sequence: TGTGCCAGCAGCTTAGCGTGGACAGCACCCCTCCACTTT.

In this sample, this clonotype turned up a few times. V and J are TRBV5-1 and TRBJ2-7; maybe TRBD2 (5 bases). The CDR3 loop spans 15 amino acids. CDR1 is SGHRS, CDR2 YFSETQ, per germline. V was shortened by 4 bases and J by 0 bases, with 14 bases between the two germline ends. CDR3 sequence reads: CASSPWAGSSYEQYF. In nucleotides, the CDR3 is TGCGCCAGCAGCCCCTGGGCGGGTAGCTCCTACGAGCAGTACTTC.